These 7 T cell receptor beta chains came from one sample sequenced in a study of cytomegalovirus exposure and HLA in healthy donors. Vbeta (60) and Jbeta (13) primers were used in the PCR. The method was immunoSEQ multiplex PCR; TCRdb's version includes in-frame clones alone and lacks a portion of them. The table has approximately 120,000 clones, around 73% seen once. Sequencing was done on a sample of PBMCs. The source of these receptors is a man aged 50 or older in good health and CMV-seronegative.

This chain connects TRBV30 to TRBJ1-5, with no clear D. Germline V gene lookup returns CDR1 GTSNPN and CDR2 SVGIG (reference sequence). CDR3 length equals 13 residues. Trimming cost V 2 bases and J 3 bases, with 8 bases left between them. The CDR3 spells CAWSLRNNQPQHF. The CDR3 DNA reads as TGTGCCTGGAGTCTGCGCAACAATCAGCCCCAGCATTTT. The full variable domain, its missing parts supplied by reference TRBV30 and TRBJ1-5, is SQTIHQWPATLVQPVGSPLSLECTVEGTSNPNLYWYRQAAGRGLQLLFYSVGIGQISSEVPQNLSASRPQDRQFILSSKKLLLSDSGFYLCAWSLRNNQPQHFGDGTRLSIL.

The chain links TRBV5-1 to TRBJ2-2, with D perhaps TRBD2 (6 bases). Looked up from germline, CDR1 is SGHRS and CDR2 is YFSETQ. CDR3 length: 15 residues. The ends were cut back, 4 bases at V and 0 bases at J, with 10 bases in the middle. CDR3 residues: CASSRLDPNTGELFF. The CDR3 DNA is TGCGCCAGCAGCCGACTAGACCCGAACACCGGGGAGCTGTTTTTT.

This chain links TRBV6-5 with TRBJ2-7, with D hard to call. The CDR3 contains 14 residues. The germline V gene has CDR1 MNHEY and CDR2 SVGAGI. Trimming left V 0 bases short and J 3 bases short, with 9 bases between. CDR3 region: CASSYSFSYYEQYF. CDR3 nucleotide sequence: TGTGCCAGCAGTTACTCCTTTTCGTACTACGAGCAGTACTTC.

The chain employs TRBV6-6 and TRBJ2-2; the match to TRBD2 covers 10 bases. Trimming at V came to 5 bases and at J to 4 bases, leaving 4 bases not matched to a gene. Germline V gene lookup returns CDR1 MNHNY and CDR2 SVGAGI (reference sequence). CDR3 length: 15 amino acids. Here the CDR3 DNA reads TGTGCCAGCAGTGCCGGACTAGCGGCCACCGGGGAGCTGTTTTTT. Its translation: CASSAGLAATGELFF.

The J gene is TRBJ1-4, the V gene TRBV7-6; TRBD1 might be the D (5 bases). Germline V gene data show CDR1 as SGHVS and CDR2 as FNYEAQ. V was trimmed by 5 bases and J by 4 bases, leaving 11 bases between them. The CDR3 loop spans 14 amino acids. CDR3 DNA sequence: TGTGCCAGCAGCCCGAGACAGCGTAATGAAAAACTGTTTTTT. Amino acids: CASSPRQRNEKLFF.

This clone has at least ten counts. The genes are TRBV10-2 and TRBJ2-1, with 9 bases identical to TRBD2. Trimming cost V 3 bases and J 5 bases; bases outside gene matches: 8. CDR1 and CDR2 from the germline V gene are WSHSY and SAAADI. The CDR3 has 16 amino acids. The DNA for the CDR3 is TGCGCCAGCAGTGATTTAGTTCTAGCGGGGAACAATGAGCAGTTCTTC. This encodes CASSDLVLAGNNEQFF.

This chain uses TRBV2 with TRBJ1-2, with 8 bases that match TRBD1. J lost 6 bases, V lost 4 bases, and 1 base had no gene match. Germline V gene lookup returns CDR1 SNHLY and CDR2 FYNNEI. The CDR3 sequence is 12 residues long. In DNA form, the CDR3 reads TGTGCCAGCAGTGCGACAGGGGATGGCTACACCTTC. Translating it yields CASSATGDGYTF. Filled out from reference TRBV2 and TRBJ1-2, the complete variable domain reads EPEVTQTPSHQVTQMGQEVILRCVPISNHLYFYWYRQILGQKVEFLVSFYNNEISEKSEIFDDQFSVERPDGSNFTLKIRSTKLEDSAMYFCASSATGDGYTFGSGTRLTVV.